The 25 T cell receptor beta chains below were found in one sample sequenced in a study of cytomegalovirus exposure and HLA in healthy donors. The PCR made use of 60 Vbeta and 13 Jbeta primers. Only in-frame clones appear in the TCRdb table, and some are missing; sequencing was by immunoSEQ multiplex PCR. The data hold 140,000 to 150,000 clones, with 65% to 85% observed a single time. The material sequenced was PBMCs. The receptors were sampled from a woman between 40 and 50 years old in good health and CMV-seropositive.

This rearrangement joins TRBV5-6 to TRBJ2-5; 11 bases align to TRBD2. Germline V gene sequence: CDR1 SGHDT, CDR2 YYEEEE. V shed 0 bases and J 5 bases; nucleotides not matched to a gene: 6. There are 16 residues in the CDR3. The CDR3 DNA sequence: TGTGCCAGCAGCTTGGCCAGTGGACTAGCGGGTGAGACCCAGTACTTC. Translating gives CASSLASGLAGETQYF. The full variable domain, in which reference TRBV5-6 and TRBJ2-5 provide the parts outside the CDR3, is DAGVTQSPTHLIKTRGQQVTLRCSPKSGHDTVSWYQQALGQGPQFIFQYYEEEERQRGNFPDRFSGHQFPNYSSELNVNALLLGDSALYLCASSLASGLAGETQYFGPGTRLLVL.

This clone appeared a few times. CDR3 in amino acids: CASSLDSRTSGVEQFF. CDR3 DNA sequence: TGTGCCAGCAGTTTAGATTCCCGGACTAGCGGCGTAGAGCAGTTCTTC. The V gene is TRBV28, the J gene TRBJ2-1; 10 bases line up with TRBD2. CDR3 length: 16 amino acids. J was trimmed by 10 bases and V by 2 bases; bases with no gene match: 11. Germline CDR1 reads MDHEN; CDR2 reads SYDVKM.

The table lists this clone with a few counts. This chain uses TRBV4-1 with TRBJ2-7, with D tentatively TRBD2 (5 bases). The V gene lost 1 base and the J gene lost 7 bases, with 17 bases spanning the gap. Germline V gives CDR1 MGHRA, CDR2 YSYEKL. This CDR3 region has 15 residues. The CDR3 here is CASSQGRGPSREQYF. The CDR3 DNA reads as TGCGCCAGCAGCCAAGGCCGGGGTCCCTCGCGGGAGCAGTACTTC.

The rearrangement uses TRBV19 and TRBJ1-2, with TRBD1 matching over 8 bases. V lost 7 bases to trimming and J lost 4 bases; unmatched junction nucleotides: 8. CDR1 and CDR2 from the germline V gene are LNHDA and SQIVND (reference sequence). The CDR3 length is 14 residues. The CDR3 protein is CASKIDRGSYGYTF. CDR3 DNA sequence: TGTGCCAGTAAAATCGACAGGGGTTCCTATGGCTACACCTTC.

This clone was seen a handful of times. This sequence joins TRBV6-1 and TRBJ2-7; D possibly corresponds to TRBD1 (5 bases). V was shortened by 6 bases and J by 2 bases, with 14 bases between the two germline ends. The CDR3 consists of 14 residues. Looked up from germline, CDR1 is MNHNS and CDR2 is SASEGT. The CDR3 is CASRTDITTYEQYF. For the CDR3, the DNA is TGTGCCAGCAGGACGGACATTACTACCTACGAGCAGTACTTC.

This chain uses TRBV15 with TRBJ1-1; D gene uncertain. With 3 bases removed from V and 0 bases from J, the gap between germline ends came to 5 bases. CDR1 is LNHNV and CDR2 is YYDKDF in the germline V gene (reference sequence). The CDR3 is made up of 13 amino acids. The CDR3, as DNA: TGTGCCACCAGCAGGGCTCTGAACACTGAAGCTTTCTTT. It yields the protein CATSRALNTEAFF.

V is TRBV5-5 and J is TRBJ1-2, with D possibly TRBD1 on 6 matching bases. The germline V gene encodes CDR1 SGHKS and CDR2 YYEKEE (reference sequence). The CDR3 spans 13 residues. V was pared by 1 base and J by 3 bases, with 7 bases between. DNA of the CDR3: TGTGCCAGCAGCTTGAGGACAGACTATGGCTACACCTTC. It codes for CASSLRTDYGYTF. The variable domain in full, completed from reference TRBV5-5 and TRBJ1-2, reads DAGVTQSPTHLIKTRGQQVTLRCSPISGHKSVSWYQQVLGQGPQFIFQYYEKEERGRGNFPDRFSARQFPNYSSELNVNALLLGDSALYLCASSLRTDYGYTFGSGTRLTVV.

The CDR3 nucleotides are TGTGCCAGCAGTGAGCTACCGAGCTCCTACAATGAGCAGTTCTTC. This codes for CASSELPSSYNEQFF. J is TRBJ2-1 and V is TRBV2; D is unclear. V dropped 3 bases and J dropped 0 bases, with 9 bases sitting between them. Per the germline V gene, CDR1 is SNHLY and CDR2 is FYNNEI. The CDR3 contains 15 residues.

The V and J genes are TRBV2 and TRBJ2-6, with 9 positions matching TRBD1. This CDR3 comprises 17 residues. Germline values: CDR1 SNHLY, CDR2 FYNNEI. V lost 6 bases to trimming and J lost 0 bases; unmatched junction nucleotides: 6. This chain's CDR3 is CASSPGTGSSGANVLTF. For the CDR3, the DNA is TGTGCCAGCAGCCCCGGGACAGGGAGCTCTGGGGCCAACGTCCTGACTTTC.

This chain links TRBV9 with TRBJ1-5; 8 bases are a match to TRBD1. Trimming cost V 3 bases and J 11 bases; bases outside gene matches: 10. This CDR3 spans 14 amino acids. Germline CDR1 reads SGDLS; CDR2 reads YYNGEE. The CDR3 nucleotides read TGTGCCAGCAGCGCCGGGGACAGGTCAACTGCCCAGCATTTT. Its translation: CASSAGDRSTAQHF.

This chain connects TRBV5-1 to TRBJ2-1, with 7 bases aligning to TRBD1. V was clipped by 5 bases and J by 5 bases; unmatched bases: 10. CDR1 and CDR2 (germline): SGHRS, YFSETQ. The CDR3 consists of 15 residues. CDR3 coding DNA: TGCGCCAGCAGATCGGTCGGGACAGCAAACAATGAGCAGTTCTTC. This codes for CASRSVGTANNEQFF.

The V gene is TRBV6-7, the J gene TRBJ2-7; 9 bases map to TRBD1. TRBV6-7 has ORF status, its function being uncertain. V trimming: 5 bases; J trimming: 0 bases; junction bases outside the gene matches: 8. The CDR3 has 16 residues. CDR3 loop: CASSHRDRVSSYEQYF. CDR3 DNA sequence: TGTGCCAGCAGTCACCGGGACAGGGTGTCCTCCTACGAGCAGTACTTC.

The CDR3 region is CASSGSFVAGGAGDTQYF. The CDR3 nucleotides are TGTGCCAGCAGTGGAAGCTTTGTAGCGGGGGGGGCCGGGGATACGCAGTATTTT. The chain has TRBV6-1 and TRBJ2-3; 11 bases map to TRBD2. The CDR3 is made up of 18 amino acids. Germline CDR1 is MNHNS and CDR2 is SASEGT. J was trimmed by 6 bases and V by 4 bases; bases with no gene match: 15.

The rearrangement uses TRBV28 and TRBJ2-2; tentatively, D is TRBD2 (6 bases). V was clipped by 6 bases and J by 4 bases, with 6 bases between them. Germline loops: CDR1 MDHEN, CDR2 SYDVKM. The CDR3 length is 12 residues. The CDR3 loop is CASRGLTGELFF. CDR3 nucleotides: TGTGCCAGCAGGGGACTCACCGGGGAGCTGTTTTTT.

The chain recombines TRBV7-3 with TRBJ1-1; D is perhaps TRBD1 (5 bases). The germline CDR1 and CDR2 sequences are SGHTA and FQGTGA. This CDR3 has 13 amino acids. V lost 7 bases and J 4 bases, leaving 13 bases between the germline ends. Written as DNA, the CDR3 is TGTGCCAGCACCGGGGGAGTCGGCACTGAAGCTTTCTTT. Its protein is CASTGGVGTEAFF.

The chain links TRBV6-1 to TRBJ1-2; no clear D gene. Germline CDR1 is MNHNS and CDR2 is SASEGT. Trimming took 6 bases from V and 2 from J, leaving 13 bases between them. The CDR3 runs to 14 residues. CDR3 sequence: CASSEGSLNYGYTF. Written as DNA, the CDR3 is TGTGCCAGCAGCGAGGGTAGTTTAAACTATGGCTACACCTTC.

The J gene is TRBJ1-2, the V gene TRBV19; TRBD1 agrees at 10 bases. This CDR3 is 15 amino acids long. V trimming: 5 bases; J trimming: 4 bases; junction bases outside the gene matches: 7. Germline CDR1 and CDR2: LNHDA and SQIVND (reference sequence). CDR3 coding DNA: TGTGCCAGTAGTGTGACAGGGGGCGGAATCTATGGCTACACCTTC. Translated: CASSVTGGGIYGYTF.

The chain employs TRBV7-9 and TRBJ1-6; D call uncertain. The CDR3 covers 16 residues. Trimming stripped 1 base from V and 0 bases from J, with 7 bases between. Germline values: CDR1 SEHNR, CDR2 FQNEAQ (reference sequence). The CDR3 nucleotides read TGTGCCAGCAGCTTAGGTGCCAGCTCCTATAATTCACCCCTCCACTTT. Translating it yields CASSLGASSYNSPLHF.

In this sample, this clone turned up a few times. CDR3 sequence: CASSPGGTDTQYF. Here the CDR3 DNA reads TGTGCCAGCAGCCCCGGGGGCACAGATACGCAGTATTTT. The chain links TRBV4-2 to TRBJ2-3; D might be TRBD2 (5 bases). Looked up from germline, CDR1 is LGHNA and CDR2 is YNFKEQ. V was pared by 4 bases and J by 1 base, with 6 bases between. The CDR3 is 13 residues long.

V is TRBV6-4 and J is TRBJ2-1; 11 positions match TRBD2. Germline V gene data show CDR1 as MRHNA and CDR2 as SNTAGT. The CDR3 runs 16 residues. Trimming at V came to 0 bases and at J to 8 bases, leaving 6 bases not matched to a gene. The CDR3 sequence is CASSDSIAGGPDEQFF. CDR3 in DNA: TGTGCCAGCAGTGACTCGATAGCGGGGGGGCCGGATGAGCAGTTCTTC.

In its sample, this clone was seen once. The rearrangement joins TRBV5-1 to TRBJ2-1; 9 nucleotides align to TRBD2. V shed 0 bases and J 6 bases; nucleotides not matched to a gene: 4. In germline, CDR1 is SGHRS, CDR2 YFSETQ. The CDR3 length is 15 residues. The CDR3 region has the DNA TGCGCCAGCAGCTTGGAGCGGGGGGACCTCAATGAGCAGTTCTTC. Residues: CASSLERGDLNEQFF.

This chain uses TRBV4-1 with TRBJ1-2, with unresolved D. The CDR3 is made up of 18 amino acids. The V gene lost 0 bases and the J gene lost 2 bases, with 19 bases spanning the gap. Germline values: CDR1 MGHRA, CDR2 YSYEKL. The CDR3 is CASSQDAPPLGKNYGYTF. The CDR3, as DNA: TGCGCCAGCAGCCAAGATGCCCCCCCCCTAGGAAAAAACTATGGCTACACCTTC.

J is TRBJ1-2 and V is TRBV4-2; TRBD1 aligns across 9 bases. Germline V CDR1 and CDR2: LGHNA, YNFKEQ. The CDR3 covers 15 residues. V was clipped by 0 bases and J by 7 bases; unmatched bases: 6. The CDR3 DNA reads TGTGCCAGCAGCCAAGATAGGGGGACAGGGCTTGGCTACACCTTC. It translates to CASSQDRGTGLGYTF.

The CDR3 loop is CASSATGLGYEKLFF. DNA of the CDR3: TGTGCCAGTAGCGCAACAGGGTTGGGGTATGAAAAACTGTTTTTT. The chain combines TRBV19 with TRBJ1-4, with D maybe TRBD1 (6 bases). Germline CDR1 reads LNHDA; CDR2 reads SQIVND (reference sequence). V lost 6 bases to trimming and J lost 6 bases, with 17 bases between them. The CDR3 length is 15 residues.

The rearrangement uses TRBV29-1 and TRBJ2-5, with 12 bases that match TRBD2. CDR1 is SQVTM, CDR2 ANQGSEA, per germline. With 6 bases clipped from V and 5 bases from J, the junction kept 13 bases outside the gene matches. The CDR3 length is 16 residues. The CDR3 spells CSVHSSGGASWETQYF. The CDR3 coding sequence is TGCAGCGTGCACTCTAGCGGGGGGGCTTCGTGGGAGACCCAGTACTTC.